The 2 T cell receptor beta chains presented below share a single source sample, sequenced in a study of post-analysis software for immune sequencing data. Carried by the TCR beta cDNA libraries were unique molecular identifiers. TCRdb reprocessed the PCR reads via MiXCR and lists one record per CDR3 protein. Of about 820,000 distinct CDR3 sequences in the sample, roughly 50% are singletons; the top ten hold approximately 4.2%. Regarding the study as a whole: TRBV5-6, TRBV5-1 and TRBV20-1 were among roughly 5 TRBV segments more frequent in patients than controls.

Antigen specificity for these receptors is unknown. The sample was blood. Receptors originate from a girl between 5 and 17 years old with multiple sclerosis.

J is TRBJ2-3 and V is TRBV12-3 or TRBV12-4; D might be TRBD2 (5 bases). The CDR3 is 13 residues long. V gave up 4 bases and J gave up 4 bases, with 9 bases separating them. The CDR3 loop is CASSWMEADTQYF. The CDR3 DNA follows: TGTGCCAGCAGTTGGATGGAGGCAGATACGCAGTATTTT.

The rearrangement joins TRBV5-1 to TRBJ2-3; no definite D call. There are 14 residues in the CDR3. V was trimmed by 2 bases and J by 2 bases, leaving 9 bases between them. Germline V CDR1 and CDR2: SGHRS, YFSETQ. Here the CDR3 reads CASSLTISTDTQYF. DNA for the CDR3: TGCGCCAGCAGCTTAACCATCTCCACAGATACGCAGTATTTT.